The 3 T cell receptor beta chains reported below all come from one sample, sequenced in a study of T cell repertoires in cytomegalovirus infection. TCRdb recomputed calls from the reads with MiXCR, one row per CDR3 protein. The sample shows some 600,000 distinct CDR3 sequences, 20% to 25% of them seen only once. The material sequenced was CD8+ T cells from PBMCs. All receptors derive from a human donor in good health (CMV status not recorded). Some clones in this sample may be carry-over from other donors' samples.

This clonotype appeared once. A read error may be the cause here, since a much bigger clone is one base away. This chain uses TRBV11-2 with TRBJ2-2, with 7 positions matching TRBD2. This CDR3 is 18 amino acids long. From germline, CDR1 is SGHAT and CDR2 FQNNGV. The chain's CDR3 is CVSSLGLRRGRFAGELFF. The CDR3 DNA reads TGTGTCAGCAGCTTAGGTTTAAGGCGGGGGAGGTTTGCCGGGGAGCTGTTTTTT. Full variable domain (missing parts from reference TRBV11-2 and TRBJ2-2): EAGVAQSPRYKIIEKRQSVAFWCNPISGHATLYWYQQILGQGPKLLIQFQNNGVVDDSQLPKDRFSAERLKGVDSTLKIQPAKLEDSAVYLCVSSLGLRRGRFAGELFFGEGSRLTVL.

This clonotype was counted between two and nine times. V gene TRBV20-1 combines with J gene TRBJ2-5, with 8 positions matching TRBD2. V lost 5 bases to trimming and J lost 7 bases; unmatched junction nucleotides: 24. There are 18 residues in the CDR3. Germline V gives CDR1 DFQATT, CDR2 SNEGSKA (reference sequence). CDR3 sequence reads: CSAASGGPLGAAWGTQYF. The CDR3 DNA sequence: TGCAGTGCTGCAAGCGGGGGCCCACTCGGGGCGGCCTGGGGGACCCAGTACTTC.

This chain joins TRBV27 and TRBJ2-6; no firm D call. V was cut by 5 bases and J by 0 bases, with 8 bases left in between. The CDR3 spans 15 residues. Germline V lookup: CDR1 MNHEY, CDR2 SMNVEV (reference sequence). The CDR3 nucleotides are TGTGCCAGCAGTAAGGATCACTCTGGGGCCAACGTCCTGACTTTC. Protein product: CASSKDHSGANVLTF.